One sample yielded the 29 T cell receptor beta chains listed below, sequenced in a study of shared clonotypes between healthy human individuals. Sequencing was performed with immunoSEQ multiplex PCR; in TCRdb, only in-frame clones are kept and a portion is missing. The table lists 950,000 to 1,300,000 clones, about 80% of them singletons. Sequencing was done on a sample of memory CD4+ T cells sorted from blood. This sample's subset: CD45RA-negative fraction. Receptors originate from a man aged 18 to 29 in good health.

CDR3 nucleotide sequence: TGCGCCAGCAGCCCCAGGGGAGGGGGACAGGGGGCTCTTAATGGCTACACCTTC. It specifies CASSPRGGGQGALNGYTF. This chain uses TRBV5-1 with TRBJ1-2; 12 bases line up with TRBD1. CDR1 is SGHRS and CDR2 is YFSETQ in the germline V gene. V was pared by 4 bases and J by 6 bases, with 16 bases of the junction left unmatched. This CDR3 has 18 amino acids.

This clone was counted between two and nine times. The chain couples TRBV4-1 to TRBJ2-7; possibly TRBD1 or TRBD2 for D (5 bases each). From germline, CDR1 is MGHRA and CDR2 YSYEKL. There are 16 residues in the CDR3. V was trimmed by 1 base and J by 0 bases, leaving 13 bases between them. CDR3 sequence: CASSQAPGRTSYEQYF. CDR3 DNA: TGCGCCAGCAGCCAAGCCCCGGGACGAACCTCCTACGAGCAGTACTTC.

V and J are TRBV5-1 and TRBJ1-1, with unresolved D. The CDR3 runs to 14 residues. V gave up 2 bases and J gave up 0 bases, with 8 bases separating them. The germline gives CDR1 SGHRS, CDR2 YFSETQ. CDR3 bases: TGCGCCAGCAGCTTTGGAGAAGTGAACACTGAAGCTTTCTTT. Translated: CASSFGEVNTEAFF.

This clone was counted many times. J is TRBJ2-7 and V is TRBV5-1; TRBD2 matches 13 bases. The ends lost 3 bases at V and 3 bases at J; junction bases unmatched: 6. Germline V CDR1 and CDR2: SGHRS, YFSETQ. This CDR3 comprises 16 residues. This CDR3 reads CASSSVLAGGGYEQYF. CDR3 in DNA: TGCGCCAGCAGCTCGGTACTAGCGGGAGGGGGCTACGAGCAGTACTTC.

The chain's CDR3 is CATSSDGGPYEQYF. DNA of the CDR3: TGTGCCACCAGTTCAGATGGGGGTCCCTACGAGCAGTACTTC. V is TRBV15 and J is TRBJ2-7; TRBD1 or TRBD2 may be the D gene (5 bases each). CDR1 and CDR2 from the germline V gene are LNHNV and YYDKDF (reference sequence). This CDR3 has 14 residues. V dropped 6 bases and J dropped 2 bases, with 14 bases sitting between them.

This sequence joins TRBV18 and TRBJ1-3, with D perhaps matching TRBD1 (6 bases). There are 16 residues in the CDR3. Germline CDR1 KGHSH, CDR2 LQKENI. The V and J ends lost 3 bases and 4 bases respectively, with 16 bases between them. The chain's CDR3 is CASSPLDSPTGNTIYF. In DNA, the CDR3 is TGTGCCAGCTCACCGCTGGACAGCCCTACCGGAAACACCATATATTTT.

The chain links TRBV2 to TRBJ1-4, with D perhaps TRBD1 (6 bases). This CDR3 region has 14 residues. The V gene lost 11 bases and the J gene lost 4 bases, with 17 bases spanning the gap. Germline CDR1 is SNHLY and CDR2 is FYNNEI. CDR3 coding DNA: TGTGCCGGAAAGATGACAGGCAATAATGAAAAACTGTTTTTT. Translated, it gives CAGKMTGNNEKLFF.

The chain has TRBV20-1 and TRBJ2-3, with D unclear. Germline CDR1 reads DFQATT; CDR2 reads SNEGSKA (reference sequence). Trimming left V 3 bases short and J 10 bases short, with 11 bases between. This CDR3 has 11 amino acids. The CDR3 protein is CSARDPPPQYF. The DNA of the CDR3 is TGCAGTGCTAGGGACCCCCCCCCGCAGTATTTT.

The V call is TRBV6-4, the J call TRBJ1-5; maybe TRBD1 (5 bases). V was trimmed by 5 bases and J by 4 bases, leaving 12 bases between them. Germline CDR1 reads MRHNA; CDR2 reads SNTAGT. The CDR3 runs to 14 residues. CDR3 DNA sequence: TGTGCCAGCAGTTATTGGCAGGGAAATCAGCCCCAGCATTTT. Translated, it gives CASSYWQGNQPQHF.

This clone was seen just once. The chain joins TRBV5-4 to TRBJ1-3; TRBD1 agrees at 7 bases. The CDR3 is made up of 16 amino acids. Germline V gene sequence: CDR1 SGHNT, CDR2 YYREEE (reference sequence). V lost 7 bases to trimming and J lost 3 bases; unmatched junction nucleotides: 13. The CDR3 DNA follows: TGTGCCAGCGGACGAAAAGACAGGGTTTTTGGAAACACCATATATTTT. This translates into CASGRKDRVFGNTIYF. The variable domain in full, with the rest retrieved from reference TRBV5-4 and TRBJ1-3, is ETGVTQSPTHLIKTRGQQVTLRCSSQSGHNTVSWYQQALGQGPQFIFQYYREEENGRGNFPPRFSGLQFPNYSSELNVNALELDDSALYLCASGRKDRVFGNTIYFGEGSWLTVV.

The gene calls are TRBV2 and TRBJ1-6, with D possibly TRBD1 on 5 matching bases. V shed 3 bases and J shed 7 bases, with 7 bases lying between them. The V gene's germline CDR1 is SNHLY and CDR2 FYNNEI. There are 13 residues in the CDR3. In DNA form, the CDR3 reads TGTGCCAGCAGTGACGGGGGGAATTCACCCCTCCACTTT. It codes for CASSDGGNSPLHF. Supplemented by reference TRBV2 and TRBJ1-6, the full variable domain reads EPEVTQTPSHQVTQMGQEVILRCVPISNHLYFYWYRQILGQKVEFLVSFYNNEISEKSEIFDDQFSVERPDGSNFTLKIRSTKLEDSAMYFCASSDGGNSPLHFGNGTRLTVT.

The V gene is TRBV25-1, the J gene TRBJ2-6; D uncertain. This CDR3 is built from 17 residues. Trimming removed 2 bases from V and 0 bases from J, with 11 bases in between. Looked up from germline, CDR1 is MGHDK and CDR2 is SYGVNS. Written as DNA, the CDR3 is TGTGCCAGCAGTGAACCCCCTCGGGCCTCTGGGGCCAACGTCCTGACTTTC. Translating it yields CASSEPPRASGANVLTF.

J is TRBJ2-2 and V is TRBV5-1; D gene ambiguous. The CDR3 is made up of 15 amino acids. Germline V CDR1 and CDR2: SGHRS, YFSETQ. The V and J ends lost 1 base and 0 bases respectively, with 7 bases between them. The CDR3 here is CASSLPGPNTGELFF. DNA of the CDR3: TGCGCCAGCAGCTTGCCAGGTCCGAACACCGGGGAGCTGTTTTTT.

The chain employs TRBV9 and TRBJ1-2; D perhaps matches TRBD1 (6 bases). Trimming left V 2 bases short and J 1 base short, with 12 bases between. Germline assignment: CDR1 SGDLS and CDR2 YYNGEE. This CDR3 spans 15 amino acids. DNA of the CDR3: TGTGCCAGCAGCGTTTACCAGGGGAGTAACTATGGCTACACCTTC. It specifies CASSVYQGSNYGYTF.

The V gene is TRBV7-3, the J gene TRBJ1-2; D is possibly TRBD1 (6 bases). The germline V and J ends were trimmed by 11 bases and 1 base, with 11 bases remaining between them. There are 12 residues in the CDR3. Germline V CDR1 and CDR2: SGHTA, FQGTGA. CDR3: CAGVTGNYGYTF. In nucleotides, the CDR3 is TGTGCCGGTGTGACAGGTAACTATGGCTACACCTTC.

This chain uses TRBV7-2 with TRBJ2-6, with a possible D match to TRBD1 (5 bases). CDR3 length: 17 amino acids. Looked up from germline, CDR1 is SGHTA and CDR2 is FQGNSA. V lost 2 bases and J lost 2, with 13 bases in between. CDR3 residues: CASSLFGIGAGANVLTF. Here the CDR3 DNA reads TGTGCCAGCAGCTTATTTGGGATAGGGGCTGGGGCCAACGTCCTGACTTTC.

As regards this clone: Other DNA sequences from this sample encode an identical CDR3 as well. The chain joins TRBV18 to TRBJ2-7; the D is unclear. V gave up 0 bases and J gave up 2 bases, with 8 bases separating them. The CDR3 consists of 14 residues. Per the germline V gene, CDR1 is KGHSH and CDR2 is LQKENI. The CDR3 DNA reads TGTGCCAGCTCACCACCGGGATCCCCCTACGAGCAGTACTTC. It is translated as CASSPPGSPYEQYF.

This clone was recorded only once. V is TRBV5-4 and J is TRBJ2-3, with 7 bases fitting TRBD1. This CDR3 contains 15 residues. Germline lookup yields CDR1 SGHNT and CDR2 YYREEE (reference sequence). The V segment lost 4 bases and the J segment 1 base; nucleotides outside the gene matches: 6. As DNA, the CDR3 is TGTGCCAGCAGCCGACAGGGTTTGGGCACAGATACGCAGTATTTT. As protein: CASSRQGLGTDTQYF.

The chain employs TRBV30 and TRBJ2-7; perhaps TRBD1 as D (6 bases). CDR3 length: 11 amino acids. The V gene's germline CDR1 is GTSNPN and CDR2 SVGIG (reference sequence). The V end lost 7 bases, the J end lost 3 bases, and 10 bases lay between the germline ends. This CDR3 reads CASGTYYEQYF. As DNA, the CDR3 is TGTGCCTCCGGGACATACTACGAGCAGTACTTC.

The chain links TRBV5-1 to TRBJ1-5; the D gene is possibly TRBD1 (5 bases). CDR3 length equals 14 residues. V was cut by 4 bases and J by 1 base, with 9 bases left in between. Per germline, CDR1 SGHRS and CDR2 YFSETQ. The CDR3 nucleotides are TGCGCCAGCAGCGAGGGGATGAGCAATCAGCCCCAGCATTTT. Translated, it gives CASSEGMSNQPQHF.

This clone was observed a handful of times. The rearrangement joins TRBV6-6 to TRBJ1-1, with 7 bases identical to TRBD1. The CDR3 length is 14 residues. With 10 bases clipped from V and 5 bases from J, the junction kept 13 bases outside the gene matches. CDR1 and CDR2 (germline): MNHNY, SVGAGI (reference sequence). The CDR3 DNA reads TGTGCCACTAGACAGGGCCTCGGTTTGACTGAAGCTTTCTTT. It is translated as CATRQGLGLTEAFF.

The rearrangement joins TRBV6-6 to TRBJ2-3; TRBD1 matches at 7 bases. The germline gives CDR1 MNHNY, CDR2 SVGAGI (reference sequence). V dropped 6 bases and J dropped 2; count of bases not matched to a gene: 11. CDR3 length: 16 amino acids. Here the CDR3 DNA reads TGTGCCAGCAGCCTCGGACAGGTCTCCTTCACAGATACGCAGTATTTT. This sequence encodes CASSLGQVSFTDTQYF.

This chain connects TRBV5-4 to TRBJ2-5; 8 positions match TRBD2. The CDR3 runs 14 residues. Germline V gene lookup returns CDR1 SGHNT and CDR2 YYREEE (reference sequence). V trimming: 3 bases; J trimming: 5 bases; junction bases outside the gene matches: 6. CDR3 DNA sequence: TGTGCCAGCAGCTCCCGGGGGGGTGGTGAGACCCAGTACTTC. Protein product: CASSSRGGGETQYF.

In its sample, this clone was seen once. CDR3 in DNA: TGCGCCAGCAGCTTGGGGTCTTCGGCAGGCCAAAACATTCAGTACTTC. Translated: CASSLGSSAGQNIQYF. J is TRBJ2-4 and V is TRBV5-1; no clear D. The germline V and J ends were trimmed by 0 bases and 5 bases, with 15 bases remaining between them. The CDR3 has 16 amino acids. Germline-derived CDR1 and CDR2 are SGHRS and YFSETQ. The full variable domain, completed using reference TRBV5-1 and TRBJ2-4, is KAGVTQTPRYLIKTRGQQVTLSCSPISGHRSVSWYQQTPGQGLQFLFEYFSETQRNKGNFPGRFSGRQFSNSRSEMNVSTLELGDSALYLCASSLGSSAGQNIQYFGAGTRLSVL.

The rearrangement uses TRBV25-1 and TRBJ1-6; weak D call: TRBD1 (5 bases). This CDR3 region has 12 residues. V was shortened by 3 bases and J by 13 bases, with 10 bases between the two germline ends. Germline CDR1 is MGHDK and CDR2 is SYGVNS. The DNA for the CDR3 is TGTGCCAGCAGTGAGGGGGAGCCGCCCCTCCACTTT. Its translation: CASSEGEPPLHF. The variable domain in full, completed from reference TRBV25-1 and TRBJ1-6, reads EADIYQTPRYLVIGTGKKITLECSQTMGHDKMYWYQQDPGMELHLIHYSYGVNSTEKGDLSSESTVSRIRTEHFPLTLESARPSHTSQYLCASSEGEPPLHFGNGTRLTVT.

The V call is TRBV7-2, the J call TRBJ2-2, with D hard to call. This CDR3 is 14 amino acids long. Deletions cut 1 base from V and 6 bases from J, with 9 bases between. Germline V gene sequence: CDR1 SGHTA, CDR2 FQGNSA. The CDR3, as DNA: TGTGCCAGCAGCTTAGGAGGCACACCCGGGGAGCTGTTTTTT. It codes for CASSLGGTPGELFF.

The chain recombines TRBV2 with TRBJ1-2, with D maybe TRBD1 (6 bases). V shed 6 bases and J shed 4 bases, with 9 bases lying between them. This CDR3 region has 12 residues. From germline, CDR1 is SNHLY and CDR2 FYNNEI. The CDR3 DNA reads as TGTGCCAGCAGGGGGGACATCTATGGCTACACCTTC. This encodes CASRGDIYGYTF. Together with reference TRBV2 and TRBJ1-2, the CDR3 gives the full variable domain: EPEVTQTPSHQVTQMGQEVILRCVPISNHLYFYWYRQILGQKVEFLVSFYNNEISEKSEIFDDQFSVERPDGSNFTLKIRSTKLEDSAMYFCASRGDIYGYTFGSGTRLTVV.

The rearrangement uses TRBV5-1 and TRBJ1-3, with D possibly being TRBD1 (5 bases). The germline V gene has CDR1 SGHRS and CDR2 YFSETQ. Trimming removed 4 bases from V and 0 bases from J, with 17 bases in between. The CDR3 spans 17 residues. DNA for the CDR3: TGCGCCAGCAGCCCCTATCCTGGGCAGGGCTCTGGAAACACCATATATTTT. This sequence encodes CASSPYPGQGSGNTIYF. Based on the CDR3 plus reference TRBV5-1 and TRBJ1-3, the full variable domain is KAGVTQTPRYLIKTRGQQVTLSCSPISGHRSVSWYQQTPGQGLQFLFEYFSETQRNKGNFPGRFSGRQFSNSRSEMNVSTLELGDSALYLCASSPYPGQGSGNTIYFGEGSWLTVV.

Many counts were recorded for this clone. The chain recombines TRBV5-1 with TRBJ1-6; D gene ambiguous. This CDR3 spans 15 amino acids. The germline V gene encodes CDR1 SGHRS and CDR2 YFSETQ. Deletions cut 5 bases from V and 4 bases from J, with 13 bases between. In nucleotides, the CDR3 is TGCGCCAGCAGTTCCGCCGGGCCTTATAATTCACCCCTCCACTTT. It is translated as CASSSAGPYNSPLHF.